Listed here are 12 T cell receptor beta chains from one sample, sequenced in a study of OX40 agonist ivuxolimab in advanced cancers. Sequencing was performed with immunoSEQ multiplex PCR; in TCRdb, only in-frame clones are kept and a portion is missing. The sample has about 69,000 clones, roughly nine tenths seen once. The sample was CD4+ or CD8+ T cells sorted from blood, taken in a trial of the OX40 agonist ivuxolimab. The receptors come from an adult with an advanced solid tumor such as melanoma, head and neck, liver or kidney cancer.

This chain uses TRBV11-2 with TRBJ2-2; 10 nucleotides align to TRBD1. Germline V gives CDR1 SGHAT, CDR2 FQNNGV. V gave up 4 bases and J gave up 6 bases; unmatched junction bases: 8. CDR3 length: 16 amino acids. The CDR3, as DNA: TGTGCCAGCAGCTCTTTAGACAGGGGGCTGGCCGGGGAGCTGTTTTTT. Translated, it gives CASSSLDRGLAGELFF.

This clone has a single count. This chain links TRBV19 with TRBJ2-3; D call uncertain. Germline V gives CDR1 LNHDA, CDR2 SQIVND (reference sequence). Trimming took 1 base from V and 0 from J, leaving 5 bases between them. This CDR3 is built from 14 residues. CDR3 region: CASSIVGSTDTQYF. In nucleotides, the CDR3 is TGTGCCAGTAGTATAGTCGGCAGCACAGATACGCAGTATTTT.

This chain links TRBV18 with TRBJ2-7; weak D call: TRBD1 (5 bases). The CDR3 covers 12 residues. Trimming shortened V by 4 bases and J by 6 bases, and 10 bases separated the two germline ends. Germline CDR1 reads KGHSH; CDR2 reads LQKENI. CDR3 bases: TGTGCCAGCTCACGTCAGGGTGGCGAGCAGTACTTC. This gives the protein CASSRQGGEQYF.

In nucleotides, the CDR3 is TGTGCCTGGAGCCAGGGTTATAGCAATCAGCCCCAGCATTTT. It translates to CAWSQGYSNQPQHF. The genes are TRBV30 and TRBJ1-5, with a weak D call TRBD1 (5 bases). This CDR3 is built from 14 residues. V was shortened by 3 bases and J by 0 bases, with 9 bases between the two germline ends. Germline CDR1 is GTSNPN and CDR2 is SVGIG (reference sequence).

The chain employs TRBV5-8 and TRBJ1-2, with TRBD1 matching 8 bases. CDR3 length: 16 residues. The V and J ends lost 0 bases and 6 bases, in that order; junction bases with no gene match: 10. In germline, CDR1 is SGHTS, CDR2 YDEGEE. This CDR3 is CASSLVFSGQGHGYTF. In DNA, the CDR3 is TGTGCCAGCAGCTTGGTCTTTTCTGGACAGGGACATGGCTACACCTTC.

The chain couples TRBV2 to TRBJ1-5; D not certain. The V gene's germline CDR1 is SNHLY and CDR2 FYNNEI. V was pared by 5 bases and J by 4 bases, with 6 bases between. This CDR3 is 12 amino acids long. CDR3 nucleotide sequence: TGTGCCAGCAGTAGGACTAATCAGCCCCAGCATTTT. Amino acids: CASSRTNQPQHF.

This chain connects TRBV9 to TRBJ2-3; the D gene is possibly TRBD2 (6 bases). Germline CDR1 is SGDLS and CDR2 is YYNGEE. The germline V and J ends were trimmed by 0 bases and 0 bases, with 11 bases remaining between them. The CDR3 is made up of 16 amino acids. This CDR3 is CASSVVGSGSTDTQYF. In DNA, the CDR3 is TGTGCCAGCAGCGTAGTCGGTAGCGGTAGCACAGATACGCAGTATTTT.

The gene calls are TRBV5-1 and TRBJ2-7; no clear D gene. The V end was cut by 4 bases, the J end by 0 bases, with 11 bases between. Germline V gene data show CDR1 as SGHRS and CDR2 as YFSETQ. The CDR3 contains 14 residues. In DNA, the CDR3 is TGCGCCAGCAGCCTACAAGTTCTCTCCTACGAGCAGTACTTC. Translated, it gives CASSLQVLSYEQYF.

V gene TRBV4-1 combines with J gene TRBJ2-5, with D tentatively TRBD1 or TRBD2 (5 bases each). Trimming removed 3 bases at V and 2 bases at J, with 13 bases between. The CDR3 loop spans 15 amino acids. In germline, CDR1 is MGHRA, CDR2 YSYEKL. The CDR3 spells CASSQMGRLQETQYF. The CDR3, as DNA: TGCGCCAGCAGCCAGATGGGACGGCTGCAAGAGACCCAGTACTTC.

This chain connects TRBV11-2 to TRBJ1-2; D ambiguous. This CDR3 is 13 amino acids long. Between the trimmed V and J ends, which lost 1 base and 3 bases, there was a span of 6 bases. The germline CDR1 and CDR2 sequences are SGHAT and FQNNGV. In DNA, the CDR3 is TGTGCCAGCAGCTTAGGGCACGACTATGGCTACACCTTC. This encodes CASSLGHDYGYTF.

The chain employs TRBV29-1 and TRBJ2-3; D gene unclear. Germline V lookup: CDR1 SQVTM, CDR2 ANQGSEA. This CDR3 has 13 amino acids. V lost 3 bases to trimming and J lost 3 bases, with 10 bases between them. The CDR3 loop is CSVESSRTDTQYF. The CDR3 bases are TGCAGCGTTGAGTCGAGCAGAACAGATACGCAGTATTTT.

This chain connects TRBV19 to TRBJ1-2; D uncertain. CDR1 is LNHDA and CDR2 is SQIVND in the germline V gene (reference sequence). The length of the CDR3 is 14 residues. V was trimmed by 2 bases and J by 3 bases, leaving 10 bases between them. In DNA, the CDR3 is TGTGCCAGTAGTATAATGGGGTTCGACTATGGCTACACCTTC. It specifies CASSIMGFDYGYTF.